Listed below are T cell receptor beta chains from one sample, sequenced in a study of blood T cells in healthy people across ages. TCRdb re-called the 5' RACE reads with MiXCR, one entry per CDR3 protein. This repertoire shows 1.5 million to 2 million distinct CDR3 sequences, 30% to 40% found once; its top ten account for over 9%. The material sequenced was blood. Source of these receptors: a woman in her 30s in good health. The conserved cysteine and the conserved F or W are not part of the CDR3 here. Clone size, where shown, is once, few, many, or a class for clones that have expanded.

TRBJ2-7 TRBV7-6 once ASSLRTGGLRATYGQY
- TRBV3-1 few ASSQVAVRETQY
TRBJ1-2 TRBV4-1 few ASSQVQGNLNYGYT
TRBJ1-2 TRBV27 few ASRSSPGANYGYT
TRBJ2-1 TRBV10-3 once AIRGTEYNEQF
TRBJ2-5 TRBV21-1 - ASSKAPDLPGSRQETQY
TRBJ2-4 TRBV6-1 many ASTKGRPGDIQY
TRBJ2-7 TRBV15 few ATADNSYEQY
TRBJ2-1 TRBV15 few AASTRGGPYNEQF
TRBJ2-7 TRBV12-3/TRBV12-4 - ASSRAGVGDEQY
TRBJ1-1 TRBV6-2/TRBV6-3 - ASSYSKVRQATSEAF
TRBJ2-7 TRBV29-1 few SGEQGRGYEQY
TRBJ2-1 TRBV9 few ASSRLADLYNEQF
TRBJ2-3 TRBV27 - ASSLILAGPTDTQY
TRBJ2-7 TRBV4-2 - ASSQLNAGARDEQY
TRBJ2-1 TRBV20-1 - SADPNSDEQF
TRBJ2-3 TRBV9 - ASSPEGAGRDTQY
TRBJ2-7 TRBV15 many ATSRDIDSSTYEQY
TRBJ2-4 TRBV27 few ASSFRVTDIQY
TRBJ2-5 TRBV13 - ASSLVAGEQETQY
TRBJ1-2 TRBV6-6 few ASSYGGSNYGYT
TRBJ2-1 TRBV15 - ATSRDRPGPEQF
TRBJ1-5 TRBV18 few ASSPGNVQPQH
TRBJ1-5 TRBV6-5 - ASSYAPRRDSRNQPQH
TRBJ1-1 TRBV29-1 few SVELRGSNTEAF
TRBJ2-2 TRBV15 - ATSPGRVNTGELF
TRBJ2-3 TRBV12-3/TRBV12-4 - ASSFVTPGGDTQY
TRBJ1-1 TRBV3-1 - ASSHWGKDTEAF
TRBJ2-7 TRBV5-1 - ASSLQGNYYEQY
TRBJ2-3 TRBV5-4 few ASSLDGGKTDTQY
TRBJ1-1 TRBV5-1 - TSSSLQGLNTEAF
TRBJ2-7 TRBV27 - ASSSIDITYEQY
TRBJ1-1 TRBV27 - ASSFAGARLAF
TRBJ1-2 TRBV7-2 - AGSLGGEEGYT
TRBJ2-7 TRBV11-2 few ASSGGSTYEQY
TRBJ2-5 TRBV7-9 few ASSLEDRRETQY
TRBJ2-5 TRBV3-1 - ASSQGNGQETQY
TRBJ1-5 TRBV6-6 - ASSYVWGSEQPQH
TRBJ2-7 TRBV20-1 - SAKAGLPGSYEQY
TRBJ2-1 TRBV4-2 few ASSQHRERGIEQF
TRBJ2-5 TRBV20-1 - SARDEGQGRETQY
TRBJ2-3 TRBV5-5 - ASSYPGTGGSTDTQY